This T cell receptor (beta chain) is drawn from a study of cytomegalovirus exposure and HLA in healthy donors listed by TCRdb under 2017. A note on the overall study: The 666 repertoires of the first cohort and the 110 or so validation repertoires were produced on the same platform, according to a later analysis. The study was designed to test whether signatures of past pathogen exposure could be identified by cataloging public T cell receptors. In addition to the first cohort of approximately 670 subjects, a separate validation cohort of approximately 130 different subjects was used. High-throughput TCR immunosequencing, statistical association of individual TCRs with disease status, and machine learning were combined to predict cytomegalovirus infection status. Study-wide conclusions, independent of this receptor: Cytomegalovirus status was reported to be diagnosed by the classifier with high specificity and sensitivity in both the original and validation cohorts. In a later analysis, TCRs clustered in the first cohort were found to also tend to co-occur in the roughly 120 validation repertoires, with approximately 95% of cluster scores above 0. In vitro tests confirmed that a few of the cytomegalovirus-associated TCR beta chains recognize cytomegalovirus antigens. A later analysis had no HLA typing for the validation cohort, so co-occurrence there was scored across all 130 or so repertoires. According to the authors, the approach could potentially be generalized to other disease states and immunological phenotypes. Across donors, most TCR sequences were observed very rarely, whereas some public TCRs were present in many individuals. In the study, 150 to 200 TCR beta chains were listed as associated with cytomegalovirus.

Separate from the roughly 650-subject first cohort, the validation cohort of 90 to 150 subjects was the group to which the donors belonged. The germline V gene yields MNHEY for CDR1 and SVGAGI for CDR2. Trimming accounts for 4 bases at V and 8 bases at J, while the number of junction bases matched to no gene is 8. The CDR3 has 15 amino acids, counting the end cysteine and phenylalanine. The read is trimmed to its CDR3 DNA, 45 bases read in frame from base 1. As regards this clone: Which antigen it targets is not known. No much larger clone exists at a distance of one base, and base qualities are not known.

Library creation used the immunoSEQ multiplex PCR assay. As for the original processing: A statistical classification framework was built for diagnosing cytomegalovirus status from the catalog of TCR beta chain sequences. Here the immuneACCESS table is served through TCRdb, limited to in-frame sequences with V and J called. Missing clones are a known gap in these copies; in checked studies unresolved V genes cover under half, and the rest lacks a known reason. From that table come the V and J calls and clone size; the DNA was used to work out D and trimming. This sample lists approximately 65,000 clones; around 95% were detected once. In total, the top ten clones hold 2% to 2.5% of the sample.

Sequences were obtained from PBMCs. This TCR came from a man younger than 35 in good health and CMV-seronegative. The chain is made from TRBV6-5 and TRBJ1-4; 9 bases in between match TRBD1. The DNA reads as follows: TGTGCCAGCAGTTCCGAACAGGGGGCCTGGGAAAAACTGTTTTTT. Translation gives CASSSEQGAWEKLFF.